This T cell receptor beta chain came from a study of T cells in Graves' hyperthyroidism and ophthalmopathy. Study results and limitations: Prediction of ophthalmopathy progression came a median about 6 months pre-onset.

This clonotype was picked up many times. Its antigen is currently unknown. The CDR3 has 16 residues. CDR1 and CDR2 from the germline V gene are SGHAT and FQNNGV. Trimming took 0 bases from V and 0 from J, leaving 11 bases between them. Using RNA transcripts as the source, TCR beta CDR3 regions were amplified. Researchers ran a first-round RT-PCR on the TCR CDR3 using the HTBI primer set. TCRdb recomputed calls from the multiplex PCR reads with MiXCR, one row per CDR3 protein. The table has roughly 180,000 distinct CDR3 sequences, about a tenth seen once. The TCR comes from a woman aged 18-29 years with Graves' hyperthyroidism that later progressed to Graves' ophthalmopathy. The sample was blood. This chain connects TRBV11-2 to TRBJ1-1; D is undetermined. CDR3 region: CASSLDSYSLNTEAFF. The CDR3, as DNA: TGTGCCAGCAGCTTAGATTCTTACAGCTTGAACACTGAAGCTTTCTTT.